Below are 12 T cell receptor beta chains sequenced from a single sample in a study of blood T cell repertoires in COVID-19. TCRdb's table, derived via immunoSEQ multiplex PCR, lists solely in-frame clones and lacks some. This sample has 250,000 to 350,000 clones, with 75% to 90% found just once. The sequencing sample was made of PBMCs or T cells enriched from blood (not recorded which). The receptors originated from a woman in her 30s who had recovered from COVID-19.

The J gene is TRBJ2-7, the V gene TRBV6-5; TRBD1 aligns across 10 bases. Per germline, CDR1 MNHEY and CDR2 SVGAGI. CDR3 length: 15 residues. V was pared by 1 base and J by 4 bases, with 4 bases of the junction left unmatched. The CDR3 nucleotides read TGTGCCAGCAGTTACTTGACAGGGGGCGTGTACGAGCAGTACTTC. Amino acid sequence: CASSYLTGGVYEQYF.

This chain joins TRBV9 and TRBJ1-6, with D perhaps TRBD1 (5 bases). V was shortened by 3 bases and J by 6 bases, with 7 bases between the two germline ends. The CDR3 loop spans 13 amino acids. CDR1 and CDR2 from the germline V gene are SGDLS and YYNGEE. In DNA form, the CDR3 reads TGTGCCAGCAGCGGTCAGGGTAATTCACCCCTCCACTTT. Translation gives CASSGQGNSPLHF.

V usage is TRBV30 and J usage is TRBJ2-7, with D possibly matching TRBD2 (5 bases). Germline CDR1 is GTSNPN and CDR2 is SVGIG (reference sequence). Trimming stripped 1 base from V and 10 bases from J, with 11 bases between. The CDR3 loop spans 11 amino acids. CDR3 in DNA: TGTGCCTGGAGTGCCCGCGGGCCACAGTACTTC. Translation: CAWSARGPQYF. Using reference TRBV30 and TRBJ2-7 for the parts outside the CDR3, the full variable domain is SQTIHQWPATLVQPVGSPLSLECTVEGTSNPNLYWYRQAAGRGLQLLFYSVGIGQISSEVPQNLSASRPQDRQFILSSKKLLLSDSGFYLCAWSARGPQYFGPGTRLTVT.

This clone came up once. The sample carries other DNA sequences with the same CDR3. The gene calls are TRBV9 and TRBJ1-2; D call uncertain. Germline values: CDR1 SGDLS, CDR2 YYNGEE. The CDR3 is 15 amino acids. Trimming stripped 4 bases from V and 3 bases from J, with 16 bases between. In DNA form, the CDR3 reads TGTGCCAGCAGCCCATCCGGGGATTCCGACTATGGCTACACCTTC. As protein: CASSPSGDSDYGYTF.

This chain links TRBV7-3 with TRBJ2-5; possibly TRBD2 for D (6 bases). Germline-derived CDR1 and CDR2 are SGHTA and FQGTGA. The CDR3 contains 13 residues. With 6 bases removed from V and 1 base from J, the gap between germline ends came to 9 bases. The CDR3 sequence is CASSYGSQETQYF. CDR3 sequence (DNA): TGTGCCAGCAGTTACGGGAGCCAAGAGACCCAGTACTTC. Together with reference TRBV7-3 and TRBJ2-5, the CDR3 gives the full variable domain: GAGVSQTPSNKVTEKGKYVELRCDPISGHTALYWYRQSLGQGPEFLIYFQGTGAADDSGLPNDRFFAVRPEGSVSTLKIQRTERGDSAVYLCASSYGSQETQYFGPGTRLLVL.

This rearrangement joins TRBV27 to TRBJ2-3; the match to TRBD1 covers 10 bases. Germline loops: CDR1 MNHEY, CDR2 SMNVEV (reference sequence). CDR3 length: 16 amino acids. The V gene end was trimmed by 5 bases and the J gene end by 2 bases; junction bases not matched to a gene: 7. Here the CDR3 DNA reads TGTGCCAGCAGTGTACCGGGACAGGGGAACACAGATACGCAGTATTTT. It encodes CASSVPGQGNTDTQYF.

This clone appeared a few times. J is TRBJ2-1 and V is TRBV6-6; no firm D call. CDR1 is MNHNY and CDR2 is SVGAGI in the germline V gene (reference sequence). This CDR3 is built from 18 residues. V was cut by 5 bases and J by 4 bases, with 24 bases left in between. In DNA, the CDR3 is TGTGCCAGCAGTCTGGAAGGTTCTAGTGGTGGGTTATACAATGAGCAGTTCTTC. Its translation is CASSLEGSSGGLYNEQFF.

The rearrangement joins TRBV12-5 to TRBJ2-1, with 8 bases that match TRBD1. The CDR3 has 17 residues. The J segment lost 7 bases and the V segment lost 0 bases, leaving 11 bases of the junction unmatched. Germline CDR1 LGHNT, CDR2 FRNRAP. The DNA for the CDR3 is TGTGCTAGTGGTTTGGTTCCCTGGCAGGGGGCAAAGAATGAGCAGTTCTTC. This translates into CASGLVPWQGAKNEQFF. Combining the CDR3 with reference TRBV12-5 and TRBJ2-1 gives the whole variable domain DARVTQTPRHKVTEMGQEVTMRCQPILGHNTVFWYRQTMMQGLELLAYFRNRAPLDDSGMPKDRFSAEMPDATLATLKIQPSEPRDSAVYFCASGLVPWQGAKNEQFFGPGTRLTVL.

V usage is TRBV28 and J usage is TRBJ1-4, with D tentatively TRBD1 (6 bases). Germline values: CDR1 MDHEN, CDR2 SYDVKM. The V and J ends lost 8 bases and 7 bases respectively, with 14 bases between them. This CDR3 contains 13 residues. Here the CDR3 DNA reads TGTGCCAGCCGTCACAGGGATCGTGAAAAACTGTTTTTT. This encodes CASRHRDREKLFF. Looking up the rest from reference TRBV28 and TRBJ1-4 gives the full variable domain: DVKVTQSSRYLVKRTGEKVFLECVQDMDHENMFWYRQDPGLGLRLIYFSYDVKMKEKGDIPEGYSVSREKKERFSLILESASTNQTSMYLCASRHRDREKLFFGSGTQLSVL.

This chain joins TRBV5-1 and TRBJ1-5; tentative D call: TRBD1 (6 bases). V was cut by 5 bases and J by 3 bases, with 12 bases left in between. The V gene's germline CDR1 is SGHRS and CDR2 YFSETQ. The CDR3 contains 14 residues. The CDR3 DNA reads TGCGCCAGCAGGGAATCAGGGGACAATCAGCCCCAGCATTTT. Translating it yields CASRESGDNQPQHF.

The chain uses TRBV30 and TRBJ1-1; D is perhaps TRBD1 (5 bases). This CDR3 spans 13 amino acids. The V end was cut by 6 bases, the J end by 1 base, with 12 bases between. CDR1 and CDR2 (germline): GTSNPN, SVGIG (reference sequence). The CDR3 protein is CACTRQTNTEAFF. CDR3 coding DNA: TGTGCCTGCACCCGACAGACGAACACTGAAGCTTTCTTT.

The rearrangement links TRBV19 to TRBJ1-5, with D perhaps TRBD1 (5 bases). The CDR3 is 15 amino acids. The V end was cut by 6 bases, the J end by 2 bases, with 14 bases between. Germline CDR1 LNHDA, CDR2 SQIVND (reference sequence). DNA for the CDR3: TGTGCCAGTAGAACCCAGGGTTCGGGCAATCAGCCCCAGCATTTT. Translation: CASRTQGSGNQPQHF. Together with reference TRBV19 and TRBJ1-5, the CDR3 gives the full variable domain: DGGITQSPKYLFRKEGQNVTLSCEQNLNHDAMYWYRQDPGQGLRLIYYSQIVNDFQKGDIAEGYSVSREKKESFPLTVTSAQKNPTAFYLCASRTQGSGNQPQHFGDGTRLSIL.